These 18 T cell receptor beta chains were sequenced from one sample in a study of OX40 agonist ivuxolimab in advanced cancers. Using immunoSEQ multiplex PCR, the repertoire was profiled, and TCRdb retains in-frame clones only, with some absent. The sample shows 75,000 to 100,000 clones, roughly 93% of them seen only once. This specimen consisted of CD4+ or CD8+ T cells sorted from blood, obtained in a trial of the OX40 agonist ivuxolimab. The receptors stem from an adult with an advanced solid tumor such as melanoma, head and neck, liver or kidney cancer.

The chain is built from TRBV6-5 and TRBJ2-5; D not resolved. The end of the DNA fits TRBJ2-7 better, so the J call may be wrong. The CDR3 has 14 amino acids. Germline CDR1 is MNHEY and CDR2 is SVGAGI. The CDR3 sequence: CASRAYRAIYEQYF. In DNA form, the CDR3 reads TGTGCCAGCAGGGCGTATAGGGCGATCTACGAGCAGTACTTC.

In DNA, the CDR3 is TGTGCCAGCATTTACAGGGGAGGAGATACGCAGTATTTT. This codes for CASIYRGGDTQYF. V gene TRBV2 combines with J gene TRBJ2-3; D is perhaps TRBD1 (7 bases). Germline CDR1 and CDR2: SNHLY and FYNNEI. This CDR3 is 13 amino acids long. The V gene lost 7 bases and the J gene lost 5 bases, with 13 bases spanning the gap.

V and J are TRBV27 and TRBJ1-2; D unclear. CDR3 length: 13 amino acids. Germline values: CDR1 MNHEY, CDR2 SMNVEV (reference sequence). Trimming took 3 bases from V and 4 from J, leaving 9 bases between them. CDR3: CASSFSPSYGYTF. CDR3 in DNA: TGTGCCAGCAGTTTTTCCCCTAGCTATGGCTACACCTTC.

V usage is TRBV30 and J usage is TRBJ2-7; D unresolved. V was trimmed by 5 bases and J by 0 bases, leaving 8 bases between them. Per germline, CDR1 GTSNPN and CDR2 SVGIG (reference sequence). The CDR3 covers 12 residues. In DNA, the CDR3 is TGTGCCTGGGATAACAACTCCTACGAGCAGTACTTC. Its translation: CAWDNNSYEQYF.

The chain is built from TRBV29-1 and TRBJ1-1, with unresolved D. V was clipped by 5 bases and J by 2 bases, with 6 bases between them. Germline CDR1 reads SQVTM; CDR2 reads ANQGSEA. This CDR3 contains 11 residues. Written as DNA, the CDR3 is TGCAGCGTTAGTTACAACACTGAAGCTTTCTTT. It specifies CSVSYNTEAFF. The full variable domain, in which reference TRBV29-1 and TRBJ1-1 provide the parts outside the CDR3, is SAVISQKPSRDICQRGTSLTIQCQVDSQVTMMFWYRQQPGQSLTLIATANQGSEATYESGFVIDKFPISRPNLTFSTLTVSNMSPEDSSIYLCSVSYNTEAFFGQGTRLTVV.

The chain uses TRBV5-1 and TRBJ1-4; D is possibly TRBD1 (5 bases). Germline V gene data show CDR1 as SGHRS and CDR2 as YFSETQ. Between the trimmed V and J ends, which lost 0 bases and 5 bases, there was a span of 8 bases. This CDR3 spans 14 amino acids. The CDR3 loop is CASSLAGANEKLFF. The DNA of the CDR3 is TGCGCCAGCAGCTTGGCTGGGGCCAATGAAAAACTGTTTTTT.

The V gene is TRBV7-9, the J gene TRBJ2-3, with 9 bases matching TRBD2. Germline CDR1 SEHNR, CDR2 FQNEAQ (reference sequence). The CDR3 spans 18 residues. With 1 base clipped from V and 6 bases from J, the junction kept 14 bases outside the gene matches. CDR3 nucleotides: TGTGCCAGCAGCTTAGAGGCTAGCGGGGCGCCTCTCCCTGATACGCAGTATTTT. Translated, it gives CASSLEASGAPLPDTQYF.

The rearrangement joins TRBV19 to TRBJ2-7; 9 nucleotides match TRBD1. Germline V lookup: CDR1 LNHDA, CDR2 SQIVND (reference sequence). Germline trimming cut 4 bases from V and 6 bases from J; bases unmatched to any gene: 10. This CDR3 has 15 amino acids. CDR3 in amino acids: CASSTTSTGGGEQYF. CDR3 DNA: TGTGCCAGTAGTACAACATCAACAGGGGGCGGCGAGCAGTACTTC.

CDR3 nucleotides: TGTGCCAGCTCACCGACAGGGTTCGATCAGCCCCAGCATTTT. Its translation: CASSPTGFDQPQHF. V is TRBV18 and J is TRBJ1-5; TRBD1 agrees at 7 bases. Germline CDR1 is KGHSH and CDR2 is LQKENI. This CDR3 is 14 amino acids long. Trimming removed 3 bases from V and 5 bases from J; junction bases left unmatched: 4.

The CDR3 DNA is TGTGCCAGCAGCTCATTAGATGTTATCTACGAGCAGTACTTC. Translating it yields CASSSLDVIYEQYF. The chain couples TRBV11-2 to TRBJ2-7; no reliable D call. Trimming removed 4 bases from V and 3 bases from J, with 13 bases in between. The CDR3 spans 14 residues. CDR1 SGHAT and CDR2 FQNNGV come from the germline V gene.

In this sample, this clone turned up once. V usage is TRBV4-1 and J usage is TRBJ2-2, with D possibly matching TRBD2 (6 bases). The CDR3 contains 15 residues. Trimming left V 2 bases short and J 7 bases short, with 14 bases between. The germline V gene has CDR1 MGHRA and CDR2 YSYEKL. This CDR3 reads CASSQILAIGGELFF. CDR3 bases: TGCGCCAGCAGCCAAATTCTAGCGATCGGCGGGGAGCTGTTTTTT.

The chain has TRBV6-1 and TRBJ1-2; TRBD1 matches 12 bases. There are 21 residues in the CDR3. Germline V gene data show CDR1 as MNHNS and CDR2 as SASEGT. V dropped 2 bases and J dropped 2; count of bases not matched to a gene: 18. CDR3 DNA: TGTGCCAGCAGTGAACCTTATCCCGGGACAGGGGGCCTATTCGGGAACTATGGCTACACCTTC. Translation: CASSEPYPGTGGLFGNYGYTF.

The chain joins TRBV29-1 to TRBJ2-1; D uncertain. Deletions cut 0 bases from V and 9 bases from J, with 3 bases between. The CDR3 is 10 residues long. Germline V gene lookup returns CDR1 SQVTM and CDR2 ANQGSEA. The CDR3 sequence: CSVEDGEQFF. The CDR3 nucleotides are TGCAGCGTTGAAGACGGTGAGCAGTTCTTC.

J is TRBJ1-2 and V is TRBV5-5; 10 nucleotides match TRBD1. V was clipped by 4 bases and J by 1 base; unmatched bases: 7. The CDR3 loop spans 16 amino acids. The V gene's germline CDR1 is SGHKS and CDR2 YYEKEE (reference sequence). The CDR3 loop is CASSHRTGGNNYGYTF. The CDR3 DNA reads as TGTGCCAGCAGCCACCGGACAGGGGGAAATAACTATGGCTACACCTTC.

This chain links TRBV18 with TRBJ2-1; 9 bases are a match to TRBD2. With 7 bases clipped from V and 7 bases from J, the junction kept 8 bases outside the gene matches. The CDR3 loop spans 14 amino acids. The germline V gene encodes CDR1 KGHSH and CDR2 LQKENI. CDR3 in DNA: TGTGCCAGCTATCAAGCGGGAGGTAGAAATGAGCAGTTCTTC. This translates into CASYQAGGRNEQFF.

This clone was observed a single time. The rearrangement links TRBV2 to TRBJ2-2; no reliable D call. This CDR3 contains 13 residues. Per germline, CDR1 SNHLY and CDR2 FYNNEI. Deletions cut 9 bases from V and 1 base from J, with 9 bases between. This CDR3 is CASSLGNTGELFF. CDR3 nucleotide sequence: TGTGCCAGTTCCTTGGGGAACACCGGGGAGCTGTTTTTT.

The V call is TRBV11-1, the J call TRBJ2-7; 8 bases map to TRBD1. The germline CDR1 and CDR2 sequences are SGHAT and FQDESV (reference sequence). This CDR3 region has 18 residues. V shed 1 base and J 3 bases; nucleotides not matched to a gene: 14. In nucleotides, the CDR3 is TGTGCCAGCAGCTTAGTTGCGTTGGGATCGGGACAGGACTACGAGCAGTACTTC. It yields the protein CASSLVALGSGQDYEQYF.

The sample holds one count of this clone. One end of the junction does not line up with germline, which may come from a read error. The gene calls are TRBV7-2 and TRBJ1-2; weak D call: TRBD1 (5 bases). This CDR3 is 13 amino acids long. Germline V gene lookup returns CDR1 SGHTA and CDR2 FQGNSA. This chain's CDR3 is CASSLVTRRGISF. Written as DNA, the CDR3 is TGTGCCAGCAGCTTAGTAACGAGGCGGGGGATTTCCTTC. Variable domain in full (rest from reference TRBV7-2 and TRBJ1-2): GAGVSQSPSNKVTEKGKDVELRCDPISGHTALYWYRQSLGQGLEFLIYFQGNSAPDKSGLPSDRFSAERTGGSVSTLTIQRTQQEDSAVYLCASSLVTRRGISFGSGTRLTVV.